Listed here are 9 T cell receptor beta chains from one sample, sequenced in a study of CD8 T cells in ankylosing spondylitis. TCRdb passed the 5' RACE reads through MiXCR, listing each CDR3 protein once. The data hold 390,000 or so distinct CDR3 sequences, with more than 20% observed a single time. General study points: For ankylosing spondylitis blood, a TCR beta motif of 7 or 8 highly homologous variants appeared characteristic.

For these TCRs, the target antigens are not known. Sequencing was carried out using blood, either unsorted or a sorted T cell fraction (not recorded which). The source is a male donor with ankylosing spondylitis.

The chain links TRBV4-3 to TRBJ2-3; no clear D gene. Between the trimmed V and J ends, which lost 0 bases and 0 bases, there was a span of 10 bases. This CDR3 spans 16 amino acids. The V gene's germline CDR1 is LGHNA and CDR2 YSLEER. CDR3 DNA: TGCGCCAGCAGCCAAGATATCCCGTCTAGCACAGATACGCAGTATTTT. Translated: CASSQDIPSSTDTQYF.

The chain uses TRBV10-3 and TRBJ1-2; 7 nucleotides agree with TRBD1. This CDR3 contains 14 residues. Trimming took 2 bases from V and 6 from J; bases not matched to a gene: 6. From germline, CDR1 is ENHRY and CDR2 SYGVKD. The DNA for the CDR3 is TGTGCCATCAGTGAGACCGGAGGGGGCAATGGCTACACCTTC. This gives the protein CAISETGGGNGYTF.

This clonotype was picked up a small number of times. The chain combines TRBV7-3 with TRBJ2-1; D might be TRBD1 or TRBD2, each matching 6 bases. The CDR3 contains 16 residues. Germline V gene lookup returns CDR1 SGHTA and CDR2 FQGTGA. V was trimmed by 7 bases and J by 0 bases, leaving 16 bases between them. CDR3 sequence reads: CASMAEGGSSYNEQFF. CDR3 nucleotide sequence: TGTGCCAGCATGGCGGAGGGGGGAAGCTCCTACAATGAGCAGTTCTTC.

This clonotype was found a few times. J is TRBJ2-1 and V is TRBV2, with D possibly being TRBD2 (6 bases). CDR1 SNHLY and CDR2 FYNNEI come from the germline V gene. Trimming removed 9 bases at V and 8 bases at J, with 17 bases between. The CDR3 runs to 13 residues. Here the CDR3 DNA reads TGTGCCAGATGGGAGGAGGCGATCGATGAGCAGTTCTTC. This codes for CARWEEAIDEQFF.

The chain recombines TRBV12-3 or TRBV12-4 with TRBJ1-1, with 8 bases matching TRBD1. The CDR3 contains 14 residues. Trimming at V came to 0 bases and at J to 4 bases, leaving 1 base not matched to a gene. CDR3 region: CASSLATGVTEAFF. Here the CDR3 DNA reads TGTGCCAGCAGTTTAGCGACAGGGGTCACTGAAGCTTTCTTT.

The rearrangement uses TRBV7-3 and TRBJ2-3; D gene ambiguous. This CDR3 comprises 15 residues. CDR1 SGHTA and CDR2 FQGTGA come from the germline V gene. V dropped 2 bases and J dropped 2 bases, with 11 bases sitting between them. CDR3 in DNA: TGTGCCAGCAGCTTAGTTTCGCTGGACACAGATACGCAGTATTTT. Translating gives CASSLVSLDTDTQYF.

V usage is TRBV15 and J usage is TRBJ1-5; D perhaps matches TRBD1 (5 bases). The V and J ends lost 0 bases and 5 bases respectively, with 14 bases between them. Germline CDR1 and CDR2: LNHNV and YYDKDF (reference sequence). The CDR3 totals 16 residues. The CDR3 coding sequence is TGTGCCACCAGCAGAGACAGGGTAGGTTTGGATCAGCCCCAGCATTTT. This codes for CATSRDRVGLDQPQHF.

This clonotype showed up just a few times. The chain couples TRBV20-1 to TRBJ2-3, with D possibly called TRBD1 or TRBD2 (5 bases each). Germline lookup yields CDR1 DFQATT and CDR2 SNEGSKA (reference sequence). V lost 1 base and J 6 bases, leaving 5 bases between the germline ends. This CDR3 spans 11 amino acids. The CDR3 DNA follows: TGCAGTGCTAGAGGGGGGGATACGCAGTATTTT. It encodes CSARGGDTQYF.

This clonotype was recorded a few times. The V and J genes are TRBV7-9 and TRBJ2-5, with 9 bases identical to TRBD1. Per the germline V gene, CDR1 is SEHNR and CDR2 is FQNEAQ (reference sequence). J was trimmed by 2 bases and V by 5 bases; bases with no gene match: 9. CDR3 length: 16 residues. CDR3 nucleotide sequence: TGTGCCAGCAGCAAAGACCGGGACAGGGTGCAAGAGACCCAGTACTTC. It is translated as CASSKDRDRVQETQYF.